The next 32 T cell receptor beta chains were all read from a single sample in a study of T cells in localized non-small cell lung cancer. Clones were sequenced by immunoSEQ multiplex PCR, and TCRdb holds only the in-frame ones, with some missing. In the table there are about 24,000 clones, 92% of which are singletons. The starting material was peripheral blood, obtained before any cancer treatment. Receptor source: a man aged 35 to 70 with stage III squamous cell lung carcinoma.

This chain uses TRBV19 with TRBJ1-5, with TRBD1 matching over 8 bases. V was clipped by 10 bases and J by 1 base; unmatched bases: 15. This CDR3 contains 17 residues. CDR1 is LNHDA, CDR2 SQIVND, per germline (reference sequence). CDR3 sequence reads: CATTPGRGRMSNQPQHF. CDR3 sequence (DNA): TGTGCCACCACCCCGGGCAGGGGGCGGATGAGCAATCAGCCCCAGCATTTT.

CDR3 sequence reads: CASSLTGEIAFF. The CDR3 DNA follows: TGTGCCAGCAGCTTAACGGGGGAAATCGCTTTCTTT. This chain joins TRBV11-3 and TRBJ1-1; perhaps TRBD1 as D (5 bases). The CDR3 runs to 12 residues. The germline V and J ends were trimmed by 2 bases and 11 bases, with 12 bases remaining between them. Germline V gene sequence: CDR1 SGHNT, CDR2 YENEEA.

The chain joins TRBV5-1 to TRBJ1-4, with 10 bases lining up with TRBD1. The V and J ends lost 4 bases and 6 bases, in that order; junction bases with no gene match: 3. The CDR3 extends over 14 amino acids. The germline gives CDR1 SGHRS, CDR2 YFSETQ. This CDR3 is CASSAGTGDEKLFF. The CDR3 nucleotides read TGCGCCAGCAGCGCCGGGACAGGGGATGAAAAACTGTTTTTT.

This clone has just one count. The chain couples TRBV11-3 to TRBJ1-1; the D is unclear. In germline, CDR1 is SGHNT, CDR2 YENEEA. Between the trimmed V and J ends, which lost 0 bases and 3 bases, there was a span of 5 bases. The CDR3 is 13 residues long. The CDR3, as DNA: TGTGCCAGCAGCTTAGATCGGGACACTGAAGCTTTCTTT. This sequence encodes CASSLDRDTEAFF.

CDR3: CASTSGQAFSYGYTF. The CDR3 DNA reads as TGTGCCAGCACGTCGGGACAGGCTTTTAGTTATGGCTACACCTTC. The V gene is TRBV28, the J gene TRBJ1-2, with 8 bases that match TRBD1. After removal of 7 bases from V and 5 bases from J, the junction contained 12 bases not matched to a gene. CDR1 is MDHEN and CDR2 is SYDVKM in the germline V gene. CDR3 length: 15 residues.

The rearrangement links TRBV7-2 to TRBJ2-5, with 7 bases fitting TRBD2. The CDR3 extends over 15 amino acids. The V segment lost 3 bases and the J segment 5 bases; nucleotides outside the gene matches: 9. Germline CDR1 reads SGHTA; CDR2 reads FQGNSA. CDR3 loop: CASSLVRGEWETQYF. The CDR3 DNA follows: TGTGCCAGCAGCTTGGTTCGGGGGGAGTGGGAGACCCAGTACTTC.

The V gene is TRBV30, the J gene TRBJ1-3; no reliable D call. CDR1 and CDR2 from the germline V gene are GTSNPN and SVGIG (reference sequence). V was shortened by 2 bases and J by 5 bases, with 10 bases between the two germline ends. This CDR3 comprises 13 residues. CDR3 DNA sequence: TGTGCCTGGAGTATATCCGTTCGAAACACCATATATTTT. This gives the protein CAWSISVRNTIYF.

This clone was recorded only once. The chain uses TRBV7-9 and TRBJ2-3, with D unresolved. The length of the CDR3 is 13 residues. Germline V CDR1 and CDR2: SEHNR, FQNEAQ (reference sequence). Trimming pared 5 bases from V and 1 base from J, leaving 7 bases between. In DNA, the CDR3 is TGTGCCAGCAGCCTGAGCGGCACAGATACGCAGTATTTT. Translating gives CASSLSGTDTQYF. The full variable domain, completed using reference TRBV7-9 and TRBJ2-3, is DTGVSQNPRHKITKRGQNVTFRCDPISEHNRLYWYRQTLGQGPEFLTYFQNEAQLEKSRLLSDRFSAERPKGSFSTLEIQRTEQGDSAMYLCASSLSGTDTQYFGPGTRLTVL.

The CDR3 region is CASSLRTVYEQYF. In DNA form, the CDR3 reads TGTGCCAGCTCACTAAGGACAGTCTACGAGCAGTACTTC. This sequence joins TRBV18 and TRBJ2-7; D possibly corresponds to TRBD1 (6 bases). V was clipped by 4 bases and J by 3 bases, with 10 bases between them. Germline V lookup: CDR1 KGHSH, CDR2 LQKENI. The CDR3 consists of 13 residues.

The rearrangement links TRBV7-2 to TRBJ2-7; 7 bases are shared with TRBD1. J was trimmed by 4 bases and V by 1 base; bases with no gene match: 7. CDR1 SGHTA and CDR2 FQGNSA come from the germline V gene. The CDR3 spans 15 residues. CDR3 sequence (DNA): TGTGCCAGCAGCTTAGGGGGACAGAGTCTATACGAGCAGTACTTC. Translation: CASSLGGQSLYEQYF. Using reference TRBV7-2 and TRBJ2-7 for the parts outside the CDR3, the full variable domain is GAGVSQSPSNKVTEKGKDVELRCDPISGHTALYWYRQSLGQGLEFLIYFQGNSAPDKSGLPSDRFSAERTGGSVSTLTIQRTQQEDSAVYLCASSLGGQSLYEQYFGPGTRLTVT.

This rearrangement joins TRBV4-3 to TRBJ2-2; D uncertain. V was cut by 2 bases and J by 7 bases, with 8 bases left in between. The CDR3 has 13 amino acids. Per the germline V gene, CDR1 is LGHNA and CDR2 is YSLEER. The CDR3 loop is CASSQSRNGELFF. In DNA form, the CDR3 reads TGCGCCAGCAGCCAATCCCGGAACGGGGAGCTGTTTTTT.

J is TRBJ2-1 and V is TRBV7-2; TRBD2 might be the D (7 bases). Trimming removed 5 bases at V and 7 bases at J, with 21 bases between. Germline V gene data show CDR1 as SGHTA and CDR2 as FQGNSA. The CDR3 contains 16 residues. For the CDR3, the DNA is TGTGCCAGCAGCCCTTGGGGGGCGGGGGTTAAGAATGAGCAGTTCTTC. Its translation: CASSPWGAGVKNEQFF.

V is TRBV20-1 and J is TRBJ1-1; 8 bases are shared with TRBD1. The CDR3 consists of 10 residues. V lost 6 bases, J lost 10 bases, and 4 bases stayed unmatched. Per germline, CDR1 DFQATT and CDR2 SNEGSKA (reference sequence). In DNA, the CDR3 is TGCAGTGCAACCGGGACAGGAGCTTTCTTT. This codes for CSATGTGAFF.

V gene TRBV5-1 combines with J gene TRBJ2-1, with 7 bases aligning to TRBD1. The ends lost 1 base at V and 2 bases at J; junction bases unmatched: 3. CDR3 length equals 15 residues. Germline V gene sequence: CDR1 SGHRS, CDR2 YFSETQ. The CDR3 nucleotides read TGCGCCAGCAGCTTGTTGGGACAGACCTACAATGAGCAGTTCTTC. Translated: CASSLLGQTYNEQFF.

The CDR3 nucleotides are TGCGCCAGCAGCCAAGTGGTGGGGCAGGTCTCCTACAATGAGCAGTTCTTC. Translating it yields CASSQVVGQVSYNEQFF. The chain combines TRBV4-3 with TRBJ2-1; D might be TRBD1 (5 bases). The CDR3 covers 17 residues. The germline gives CDR1 LGHNA, CDR2 YSLEER. Trimming removed 1 base at V and 0 bases at J, with 13 bases between.

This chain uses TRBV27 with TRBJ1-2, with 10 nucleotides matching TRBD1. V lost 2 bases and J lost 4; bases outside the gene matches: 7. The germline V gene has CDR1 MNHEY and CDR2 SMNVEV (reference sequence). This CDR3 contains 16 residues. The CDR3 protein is CASSLRGGQGTYGYTF. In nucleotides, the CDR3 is TGTGCCAGCAGTTTAAGGGGGGGACAGGGGACCTATGGCTACACCTTC.

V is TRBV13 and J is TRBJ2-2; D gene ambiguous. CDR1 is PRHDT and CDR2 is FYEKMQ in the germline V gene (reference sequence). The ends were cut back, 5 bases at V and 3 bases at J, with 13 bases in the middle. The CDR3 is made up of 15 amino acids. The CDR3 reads CASSLTGSYTGELFF. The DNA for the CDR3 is TGTGCCAGCAGCCTCACCGGGTCCTACACCGGGGAGCTGTTTTTT.

The CDR3 coding sequence is TGTGCCAGCTCACCACGTGCTTCGGACATTCAGTACTTC. This encodes CASSPRASDIQYF. The rearrangement links TRBV18 to TRBJ2-4, with D unclear. The CDR3 has 13 amino acids. The germline V gene has CDR1 KGHSH and CDR2 LQKENI. With 1 base removed from V and 8 bases from J, the gap between germline ends came to 9 bases.

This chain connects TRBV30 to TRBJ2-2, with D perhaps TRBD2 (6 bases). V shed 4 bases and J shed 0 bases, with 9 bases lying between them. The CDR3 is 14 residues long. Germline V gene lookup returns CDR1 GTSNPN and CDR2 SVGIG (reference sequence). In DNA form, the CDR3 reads TGTGCCTGGAACCGGGGGACGAACACCGGGGAGCTGTTTTTT. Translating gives CAWNRGTNTGELFF. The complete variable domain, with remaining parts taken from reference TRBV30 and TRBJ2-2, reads SQTIHQWPATLVQPVGSPLSLECTVEGTSNPNLYWYRQAAGRGLQLLFYSVGIGQISSEVPQNLSASRPQDRQFILSSKKLLLSDSGFYLCAWNRGTNTGELFFGEGSRLTVL.

CDR3: CASSWRDSQYF. In DNA form, the CDR3 reads TGTGCCAGCAGCTGGCGGGACTCCCAGTACTTC. The rearrangement links TRBV7-9 to TRBJ2-5; D possibly corresponds to TRBD2 (6 bases). Trimming took 4 bases from V and 9 from J, leaving 9 bases between them. Germline-derived CDR1 and CDR2 are SEHNR and FQNEAQ (reference sequence). This CDR3 contains 11 residues. Full variable domain (outside the CDR3, taken from reference TRBV7-9 and TRBJ2-5): DTGVSQNPRHKITKRGQNVTFRCDPISEHNRLYWYRQTLGQGPEFLTYFQNEAQLEKSRLLSDRFSAERPKGSFSTLEIQRTEQGDSAMYLCASSWRDSQYFGPGTRLLVL.

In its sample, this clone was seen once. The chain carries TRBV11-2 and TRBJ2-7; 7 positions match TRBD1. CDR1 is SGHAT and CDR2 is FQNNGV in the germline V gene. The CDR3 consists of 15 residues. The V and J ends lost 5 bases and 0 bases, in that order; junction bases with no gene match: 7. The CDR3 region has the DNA TGTGCCAGCAGCGCTCGACAGGGTCCCTCCTACGAGCAGTACTTC. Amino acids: CASSARQGPSYEQYF.

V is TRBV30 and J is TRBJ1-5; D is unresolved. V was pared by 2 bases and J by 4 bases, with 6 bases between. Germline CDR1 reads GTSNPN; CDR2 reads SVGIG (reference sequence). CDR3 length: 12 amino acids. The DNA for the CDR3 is TGTGCCTGGAGTAAGCCTAATCAGCCCCAGCATTTT. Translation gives CAWSKPNQPQHF.

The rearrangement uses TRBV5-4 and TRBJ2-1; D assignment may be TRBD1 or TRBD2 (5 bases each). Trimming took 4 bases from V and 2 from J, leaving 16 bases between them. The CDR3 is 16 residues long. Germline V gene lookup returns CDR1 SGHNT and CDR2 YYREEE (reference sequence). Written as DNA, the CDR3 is TGTGCCAGCAGCAATGGGACCCCGAGCACCTACAATGAGCAGTTCTTC. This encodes CASSNGTPSTYNEQFF.

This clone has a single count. The CDR3 DNA sequence: TGTGCCAGCAGCTTCGGGGGAACAGGACCCTCTGGAAACACCATATATTTT. It codes for CASSFGGTGPSGNTIYF. This rearrangement joins TRBV5-4 to TRBJ1-3, with D tentatively TRBD1 (5 bases). The V end was cut by 2 bases, the J end by 0 bases, with 15 bases between. The CDR3 spans 17 residues. In germline, CDR1 is SGHNT, CDR2 YYREEE (reference sequence).

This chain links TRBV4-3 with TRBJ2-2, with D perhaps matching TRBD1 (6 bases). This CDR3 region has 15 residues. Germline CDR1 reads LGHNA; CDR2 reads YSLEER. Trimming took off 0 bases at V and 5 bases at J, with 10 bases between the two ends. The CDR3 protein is CASSQETGVTGELFF. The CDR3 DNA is TGCGCCAGCAGCCAAGAGACAGGAGTAACCGGGGAGCTGTTTTTT.

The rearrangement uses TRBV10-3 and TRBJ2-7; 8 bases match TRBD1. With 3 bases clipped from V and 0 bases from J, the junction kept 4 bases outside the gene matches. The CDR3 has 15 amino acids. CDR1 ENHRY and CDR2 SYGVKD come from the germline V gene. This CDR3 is CAISDKGQVSYEQYF. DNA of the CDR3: TGTGCCATCAGTGATAAGGGACAGGTCTCCTACGAGCAGTACTTC.

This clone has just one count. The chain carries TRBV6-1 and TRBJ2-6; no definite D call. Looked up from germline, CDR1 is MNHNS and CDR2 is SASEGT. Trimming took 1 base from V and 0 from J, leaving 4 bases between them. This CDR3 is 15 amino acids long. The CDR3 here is CASSEGGSGANVLTF. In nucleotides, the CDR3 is TGTGCCAGCAGTGAAGGGGGCTCTGGGGCCAACGTCCTGACTTTC.

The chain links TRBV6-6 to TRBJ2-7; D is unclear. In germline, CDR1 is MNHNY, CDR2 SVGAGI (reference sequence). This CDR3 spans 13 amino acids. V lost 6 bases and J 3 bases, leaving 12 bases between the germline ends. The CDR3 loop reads CASSPGRYYEQYF. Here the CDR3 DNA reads TGTGCCAGCAGCCCCGGACGGTACTACGAGCAGTACTTC.

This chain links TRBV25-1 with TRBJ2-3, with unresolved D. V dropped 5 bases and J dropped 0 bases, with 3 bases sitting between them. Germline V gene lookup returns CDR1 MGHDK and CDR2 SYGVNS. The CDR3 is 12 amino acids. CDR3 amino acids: CASSSSTDTQYF. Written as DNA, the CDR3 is TGTGCCAGCAGTTCCAGCACAGATACGCAGTATTTT.

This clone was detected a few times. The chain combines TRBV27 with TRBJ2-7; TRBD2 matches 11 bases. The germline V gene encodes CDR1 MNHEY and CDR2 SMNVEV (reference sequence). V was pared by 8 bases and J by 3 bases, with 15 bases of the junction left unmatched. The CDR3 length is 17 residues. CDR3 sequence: CASGAKGLAATVYEQYF. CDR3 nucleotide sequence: TGTGCCAGCGGGGCCAAGGGACTAGCGGCGACGGTCTACGAGCAGTACTTC.

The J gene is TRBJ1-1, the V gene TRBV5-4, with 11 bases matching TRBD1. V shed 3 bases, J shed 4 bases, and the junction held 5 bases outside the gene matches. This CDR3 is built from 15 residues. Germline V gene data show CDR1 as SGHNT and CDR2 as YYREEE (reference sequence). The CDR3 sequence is CASSSGQGEGTEAFF. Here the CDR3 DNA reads TGTGCCAGCAGCTCGGGACAGGGGGAAGGCACTGAAGCTTTCTTT.

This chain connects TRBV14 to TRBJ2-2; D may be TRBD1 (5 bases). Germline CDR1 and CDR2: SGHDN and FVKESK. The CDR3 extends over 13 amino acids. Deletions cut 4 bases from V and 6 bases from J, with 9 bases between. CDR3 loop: CASSPLGPGELFF. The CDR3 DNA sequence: TGTGCCAGCAGCCCGTTGGGGCCCGGGGAGCTGTTTTTT.